The present T cell receptor (beta chain) was sequenced within a study of blood T cell repertoires in COVID-19. Data came from immunoSEQ multiplex PCR; TCRdb stores just in-frame clones and leaves some out. The sample gives about 260,000 clones, roughly 86% of which show up once; 3.6% is in the top ten. This CDR3 contains 15 residues. CDR1 is MNHEY, CDR2 SVGAGI, per germline. J was trimmed by 0 bases and V by 6 bases; bases with no gene match: 7. The TCR was taken from a man between 18 and 29 years old with active or convalescent COVID-19. V gene TRBV6-5 combines with J gene TRBJ2-7; 8 bases match TRBD2. The material sequenced was peripheral blood. The CDR3 loop reads CASSLLAGSSYEQYF. The CDR3 DNA follows: TGTGCCAGCAGCCTTTTAGCGGGATCCTCCTACGAGCAGTACTTC.